This T cell receptor (beta chain) was retrieved from a study of regulatory T cells in long-lasting Graves disease. Described time point: persistent/refractory GD, antithyroid drugs over 5 years with positive TRAb. The TCR library was made from RNA extracted from PBMCs. Combining iRepertoire HTBI primers with Arm-PCR of CDR3 regions, the authors built TCR beta libraries. TCRdb ran MiXCR on the multiplex PCR reads and lists one entry per CDR3 protein. Of 350,000 to 450,000 distinct CDR3 sequences listed, roughly 20% are singletons. Germline CDR1 SGDLS, CDR2 YYNGEE. Between the trimmed V and J ends, which lost 0 bases and 1 base, there was a span of 4 bases. The CDR3 covers 13 residues.

Sequencing used peripheral blood mononuclear cells (PBMCs), obtained when the disease was refractory, from a patient treated with antithyroid drugs. This chain joins TRBV9 and TRBJ1-2, with D unresolved. The sequence was obtained from a woman in her thirties or forties with Graves disease. The CDR3 sequence: CASSVEDNYGYTF. CDR3 sequence (DNA): TGTGCCAGCAGCGTAGAGGATAACTATGGCTACACCTTC.